This TCR beta chain was found in a study of shared clonotypes between healthy human individuals. Across several immunoSEQ plates, the genomic DNA of each subset was split evenly. On sorted subsets, replicate PCRs used approximately 190 ng DNA, or 27,000 or so T cell genomes. As handled by the study authors: Junction-only immunoSEQ sequences carried no quality scores, so filtering differed. Repertoires were generated with immunoSEQ multiplex PCR, while TCRdb's copy carries only in-frame clones and drops some. V and J calls plus clone size are reproduced from that table; the DNA served to infer D and trimming. The profile shows about 1.5 million clones, 98% of them singletons. Worth noting for this clone: Its specificity is unknown.

General study findings and limits: Limited genetic and exposure-history diversity came from having few donors.

CDR3 length: 13 amino acids. Germline values: CDR1 MNHEY, CDR2 SVGAGI. V was cut by 5 bases and J by 8 bases, with 13 bases left in between. The TCR was taken from a man aged 30-40 years in good health. The genes are TRBV6-5 and TRBJ2-1; D not certain. Input material: naive CD4+ T cells sorted from blood. Subset: CD45RA+ positively selected. This chain's CDR3 is CASSRLRRDEQFF. The CDR3 DNA sequence: TGTGCCAGCAGTAGGCTCCGCCGGGATGAGCAGTTCTTC.